This T cell receptor beta chain stems from a study of blood T cell repertoires in COVID-19. CDR1 GTSNPN and CDR2 SVGIG come from the germline V gene (reference sequence). The V gene end was trimmed by 2 bases and the J gene end by 4 bases; junction bases not matched to a gene: 3. The length of the CDR3 is 13 residues. Original data processing: For nucleated cells, counts were estimated from reference gene primer amplification. Some clones are missing from TCRdb's copy, which holds only in-frame ones; the method was immunoSEQ multiplex PCR. The D gene and trimming were derived from the DNA, and the V and J assignments and clone size from that table. Here the sample spans about 210,000 clones, 92% being singletons.

The sequenced material came from peripheral blood. This TCR derives from a man younger than 45 with acute or convalescent COVID-19. The rearrangement links TRBV30 to TRBJ2-3; 7 nucleotides align to TRBD2. CDR3 in amino acids: CAWSLGGSDTQYF. The CDR3 DNA follows: TGTGCCTGGAGTCTGGGGGGGTCAGATACGCAGTATTTT.